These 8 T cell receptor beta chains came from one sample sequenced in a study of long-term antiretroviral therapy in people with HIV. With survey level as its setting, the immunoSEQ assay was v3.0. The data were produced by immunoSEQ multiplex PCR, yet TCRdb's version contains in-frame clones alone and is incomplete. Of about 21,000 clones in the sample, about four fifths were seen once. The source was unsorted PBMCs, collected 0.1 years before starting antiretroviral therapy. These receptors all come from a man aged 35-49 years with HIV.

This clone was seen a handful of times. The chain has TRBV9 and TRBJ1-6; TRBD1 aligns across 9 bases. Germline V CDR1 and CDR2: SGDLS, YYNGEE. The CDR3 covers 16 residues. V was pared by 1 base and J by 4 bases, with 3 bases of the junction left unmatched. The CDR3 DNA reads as TGTGCCAGCAGCGTAACGGGGACAGGGTATAATTCACCCCTCCACTTT. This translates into CASSVTGTGYNSPLHF.

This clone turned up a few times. This chain's CDR3 is CASSLTTSGNTIYF. The CDR3, as DNA: TGTGCCAGCAGCCTGACAACCTCTGGAAACACCATATATTTT. The chain employs TRBV28 and TRBJ1-3; no firm D call. The V gene's germline CDR1 is MDHEN and CDR2 SYDVKM. Trimming left V 6 bases short and J 0 bases short, with 9 bases between. The CDR3 sequence is 14 residues long.

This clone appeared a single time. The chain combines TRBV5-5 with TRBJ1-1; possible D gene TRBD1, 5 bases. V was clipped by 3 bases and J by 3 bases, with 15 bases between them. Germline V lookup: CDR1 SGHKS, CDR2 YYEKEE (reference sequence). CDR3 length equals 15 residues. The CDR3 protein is CASSSGPVRDTEAFF. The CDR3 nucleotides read TGTGCCAGCAGCTCGGGACCGGTCAGGGACACTGAAGCTTTCTTT.

CDR3 sequence: CASSPGHQKETQYF. The CDR3 DNA reads TGTGCCAGCTCCCCGGGACACCAGAAGGAGACCCAGTACTTC. This chain connects TRBV18 to TRBJ2-5; perhaps TRBD1 as D (6 bases). Between the trimmed V and J ends, which lost 6 bases and 5 bases, there was a span of 16 bases. Germline-derived CDR1 and CDR2 are KGHSH and LQKENI. The CDR3 loop spans 14 amino acids.

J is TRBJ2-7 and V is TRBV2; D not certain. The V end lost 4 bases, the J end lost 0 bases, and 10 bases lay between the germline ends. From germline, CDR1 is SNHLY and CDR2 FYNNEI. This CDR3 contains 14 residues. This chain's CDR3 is CASSGTVSSYEQYF. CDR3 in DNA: TGTGCCAGCAGTGGGACCGTTAGCTCCTACGAGCAGTACTTC.

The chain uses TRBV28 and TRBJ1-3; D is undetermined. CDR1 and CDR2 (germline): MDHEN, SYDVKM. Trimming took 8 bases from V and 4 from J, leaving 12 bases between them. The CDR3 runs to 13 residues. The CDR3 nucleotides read TGTGCCAGCTCGGTCATAGCGGGAAACACCATATATTTT. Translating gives CASSVIAGNTIYF.

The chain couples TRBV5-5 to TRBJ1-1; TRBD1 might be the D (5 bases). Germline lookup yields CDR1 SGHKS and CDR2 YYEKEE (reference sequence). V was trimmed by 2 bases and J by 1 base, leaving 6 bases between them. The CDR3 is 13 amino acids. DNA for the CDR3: TGTGCCAGCAGCTTTGGGGGGAACACTGAAGCTTTCTTT. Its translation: CASSFGGNTEAFF.

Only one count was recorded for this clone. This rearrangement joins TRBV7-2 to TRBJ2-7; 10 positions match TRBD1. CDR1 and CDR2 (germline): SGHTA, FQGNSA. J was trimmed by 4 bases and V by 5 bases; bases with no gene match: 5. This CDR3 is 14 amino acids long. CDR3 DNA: TGTGCCAGCAGCCAAGGGACAGGGGATTACGAGCAGTACTTC. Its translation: CASSQGTGDYEQYF.